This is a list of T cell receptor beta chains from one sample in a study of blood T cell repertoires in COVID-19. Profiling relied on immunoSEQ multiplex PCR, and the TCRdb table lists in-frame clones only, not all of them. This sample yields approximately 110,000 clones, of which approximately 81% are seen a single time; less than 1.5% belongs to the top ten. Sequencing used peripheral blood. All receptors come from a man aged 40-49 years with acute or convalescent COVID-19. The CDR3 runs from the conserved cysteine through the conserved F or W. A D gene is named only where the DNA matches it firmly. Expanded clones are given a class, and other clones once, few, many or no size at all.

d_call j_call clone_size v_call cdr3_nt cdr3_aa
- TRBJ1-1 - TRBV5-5 TGTGCCAGCAGCACACAGTCTCGGAACACTGAAGCTTTCTTT CASSTQSRNTEAFF
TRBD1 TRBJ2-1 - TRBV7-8 TGTGCCAGCAGCTTAGCGTTAATGGGACAGCCCTACAATGAGCAGTTCTTC CASSLALMGQPYNEQFF
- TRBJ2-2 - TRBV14 TGTGCCAGCAGCCAAGTTTTCTCCGTCGCAGAGGTCACCGGGGAGCTGTTTTTT CASSQVFSVAEVTGELFF
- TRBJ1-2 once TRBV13 TGTGCCAGCAGCCTATCCCAGGGAGGCTATGGCTACACCTTC CASSLSQGGYGYTF
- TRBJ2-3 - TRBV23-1 TGCGCCAGCAGTCTTCGGGTCAACACATATACGCAGTATTTT CASSLRVNTYTQYF
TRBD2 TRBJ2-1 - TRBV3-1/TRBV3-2 TGTGCCAGCGAACTACGGGGGGGCCTCGGGGCTGAGCAGTTCTTC CASELRGGLGAEQFF
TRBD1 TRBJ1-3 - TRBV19 TGTGCCAGTAGAGCCGGGGCGAGGACAGGTGGAAACACCATATATTTT CASRAGARTGGNTIYF
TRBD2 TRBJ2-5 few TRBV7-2 TGTGCCAGCAGCCGCGGTGGACTAGGTCGAAAATACCAAGAGACCCAGTACTTC CASSRGGLGRKYQETQYF
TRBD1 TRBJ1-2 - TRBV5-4 TGTGCCAGCAGCTTACAGGGGGGTTATCGGGGCTACACCTTC CASSLQGGYRGYTF
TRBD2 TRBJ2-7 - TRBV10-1 TGCGCCAGCAGTCCGGGACTAGCGGAATACGAGCAGTACTTC CASSPGLAEYEQYF
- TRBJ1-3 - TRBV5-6 TGTGCCAGCAGCTTGGCAGGGGCTGGAAACACCATATATTTT CASSLAGAGNTIYF
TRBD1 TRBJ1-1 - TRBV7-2 TGTGCCAGCAGACCAGACAGGGGGCGAAATGATGTCGTAGGCACTGAAGCTTTCTTT CASRPDRGRNDVVGTEAFF
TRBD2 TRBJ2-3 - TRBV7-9 TGTGCCAGCAGCCCGGGACTAGCGGGAGGTCGCACAGATACGCAGTATTTT CASSPGLAGGRTDTQYF
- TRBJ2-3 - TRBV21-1 TGTGCCAGCAGCAAACGCCCCGGACTGGAGCGGGGGGACGACGAGAACACAGATACGCAGTATTTT CASSKRPGLERGDDENTDTQYF
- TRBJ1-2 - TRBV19 TGTGCCAGTAGTCGGGGGTTCTATGGCTACACCTTC CASSRGFYGYTF
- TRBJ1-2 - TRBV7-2 TGTGCCAGCAGCTTCCCCCAAAGACACTACTATGGCTACACCTTC CASSFPQRHYYGYTF
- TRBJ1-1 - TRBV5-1 TGCGCCAGCAGCTTGTCCTCCGGTGGCACTGAAGCTTTCTTT CASSLSSGGTEAFF
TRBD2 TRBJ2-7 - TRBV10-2 TGCGCCAGCAGTGTGCTAGCGGGGGTGAACGAGCAGTACTTC CASSVLAGVNEQYF
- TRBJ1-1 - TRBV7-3 TGTGCCAGCAGCGAGAGTCCGAACACTGAAGCTTTCTTT CASSESPNTEAFF
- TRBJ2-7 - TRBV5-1 TGCGCCAGCAGCACTCCAGGGACATACGATTCCTACGAGCAGTACTTC CASSTPGTYDSYEQYF
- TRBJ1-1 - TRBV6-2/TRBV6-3 TGTGCCAGCAGTTACGCCCTTCTCAGGGTAAGTCGGACTGAAGCTTTCTTT CASSYALLRVSRTEAFF
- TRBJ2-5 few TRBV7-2 TGTGCCAGCAGCTCAGGAACCCTAACTCAAGAGACCCAGTACTTC CASSSGTLTQETQYF
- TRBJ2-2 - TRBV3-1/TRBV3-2 TGTGCCAGCAGCCTCTGGACAACGAACACCGGGGAGCTGTTTTTT CASSLWTTNTGELFF
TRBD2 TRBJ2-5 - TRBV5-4 TGTGCCAGCAGCTTGACTAGCGGCCCCCAAGAGACCCAGTACTTC CASSLTSGPQETQYF
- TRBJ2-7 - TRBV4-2 TGTGCCAGCAGCCAAGGGAGTTTCTACGAGCAGTACTTC CASSQGSFYEQYF
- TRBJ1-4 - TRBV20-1 TGCAGTGCACGTCAGTATGAAAAACTGTTTTTT CSARQYEKLFF
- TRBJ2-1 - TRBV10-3 TGTGCCATCAGTGAGAAAGGGGACAACCTAGGGGATGAGCAGTTCTTC CAISEKGDNLGDEQFF
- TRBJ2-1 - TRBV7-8 TGTGCCAGCAGCTCCTACCAGGGGATCTCCTACAATGAGCAGTTCTTC CASSSYQGISYNEQFF
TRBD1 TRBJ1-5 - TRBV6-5 TGTGCCAGTTGGGGACAGTATAGCAATCAGCCCCAGCATTTT CASWGQYSNQPQHF
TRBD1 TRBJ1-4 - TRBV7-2 TGTGCCAGCAGCGGACAGGGGAGAGGTGAAAAACTGTTTTTT CASSGQGRGEKLFF
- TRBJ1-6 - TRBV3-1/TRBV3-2 TGTGCCAGCAGCCCAGGGTACTATAATTCACCCCTCCACTTT CASSPGYYNSPLHF
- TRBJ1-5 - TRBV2 TGTGCCAGCAGCCAGGGATACAATCAGCCCCAGCATTTT CASSQGYNQPQHF
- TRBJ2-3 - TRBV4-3 TGCGCCAGCAGCCAAGTGGGCCATCAGACAGATACGCAGTATTTT CASSQVGHQTDTQYF
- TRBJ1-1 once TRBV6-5 TGTGCCAGCAGTCGCGGCAGGGGTAAGAACACTGAAGCTTTCTTT CASSRGRGKNTEAFF
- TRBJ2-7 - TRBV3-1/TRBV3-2 TGTGCCAGCAGCCATGGAGGGTACGGTGAGCAGTACTTC CASSHGGYGEQYF
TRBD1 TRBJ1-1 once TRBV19 TGTGCCAGTAGTATAACAGGGGGCTATAGAGACACTGAAGCTTTCTTT CASSITGGYRDTEAFF
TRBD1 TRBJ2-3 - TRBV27 TGTGCCAGCAGTGGGGACAGGGGGATGGTGGGAGATACGCAGTATTTT CASSGDRGMVGDTQYF
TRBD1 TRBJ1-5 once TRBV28 TGTGCCAGCAGTACCCGGCAAACAGGGGTCAAGCCCCAGCATTTT CASSTRQTGVKPQHF
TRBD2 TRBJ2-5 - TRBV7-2 TGTGCCAGCAGCCGGACTAGCGGGGGTGAGACCCAGTACTTC CASSRTSGGETQYF
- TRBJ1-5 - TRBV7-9 TGTGCCAGCAGCCTACAGGGCAGCAATCAGCCCCAGCATTTT CASSLQGSNQPQHF
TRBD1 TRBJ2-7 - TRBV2 TGTGCCAGCTTAGGGACAGGGTCCTACGAGCAGTACTTC CASLGTGSYEQYF
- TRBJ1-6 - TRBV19 TGTGCCAGTAGTATGGGCACAGGGACTAATTCACCCCTCCACTTT CASSMGTGTNSPLHF
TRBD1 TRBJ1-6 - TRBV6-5 TGTGCCAGCAGTTCTGAGGGGGCAATAAGGTTTGCACCCCTCCACTTT CASSSEGAIRFAPLHF